The 5 T cell receptor beta chains given below trace back to one sample, sequenced in a study of blood T cells in healthy people across ages. Then a second PCR, running roughly 6 to 12 cycles, was carried out with a sample-barcoded 5' primer and a J-beta primer mix. Via MiXCR, TCRdb re-called the 5' RACE reads, giving one row per CDR3 protein. Among 650,000 or so distinct CDR3 sequences, about 51% were seen once, and the ten largest hold about 13%. The material sequenced was blood. These receptors all come from an elderly woman in good health.

As to this clonotype: A much larger clone lies a single base off, so this may be a read error. Without the conserved terminal phenylalanine or tryptophan, this CDR3 likely stems from a read error. In nucleotides, the CDR3 is TGCGCCAGCAGCCGTTCCGGACTAGCGGGTGGGGGCACAGATACGCAGTATTAT. Translated: CASSRSGLAGGGTDTQYY. V and J are TRBV5-1 and TRBJ2-3; 11 nucleotides align to TRBD2. The CDR3 runs 18 residues. V shed 4 bases, J shed 1 base, and the junction held 11 bases outside the gene matches. CDR1 SGHRS and CDR2 YFSETQ come from the germline V gene.

The rearrangement links TRBV30 to TRBJ1-6; D is unclear. V lost 5 bases and J lost 3, with 14 bases in between. This CDR3 region has 15 residues. The germline V gene encodes CDR1 GTSNPN and CDR2 SVGIG (reference sequence). The CDR3 nucleotides read TGTGCCTGGGGCACTGACCTTGTCTATAATTCACCCCTCCACTTT. Translating gives CAWGTDLVYNSPLHF.

This clonotype has only a few counts. V usage is TRBV20-1 and J usage is TRBJ2-7; D is unresolved. This CDR3 region has 12 residues. V was cut by 6 bases and J by 0 bases, with 9 bases left in between. CDR1 and CDR2 (germline): DFQATT, SNEGSKA (reference sequence). The CDR3 DNA follows: TGCAGTGCCCCGACCGGCTCCTACGAGCAGTACTTC. Protein product: CSAPTGSYEQYF.

This sequence joins TRBV29-1 and TRBJ2-7; D tentatively reads TRBD1 or TRBD2 (5 bases each). Trimming shortened V by 5 bases and J by 1 base, and 12 bases separated the two germline ends. CDR1 is SQVTM and CDR2 is ANQGSEA in the germline V gene. CDR3 length: 13 amino acids. The CDR3 DNA sequence: TGCAGCGTTACCGGGACGGGGTCCTACGAGCAGTACTTC. Amino acids: CSVTGTGSYEQYF.

This clonotype was observed a single time. The V gene is TRBV12-3 or TRBV12-4, the J gene TRBJ2-1; D call uncertain. CDR3 length: 12 amino acids. With 5 bases removed from V and 13 bases from J, the gap between germline ends came to 15 bases. CDR3 DNA sequence: TGTGCCAGCAGTCTCCGTGTGGAGACCCAGTTCTTC. It yields the protein CASSLRVETQFF.